This TCR beta chain stems from a study of blood T cell repertoires in COVID-19 (dated by TCRdb to 2018 to 2020). About the full investigation: Samples from collaborators originated in the United States, Italy and Spain and spanned both the acute and convalescent phases of COVID-19. The prospective study material was composed of cDNA or gDNA derived from T cells, B-cell-depleted T cells, or PBMCs. Subjects who had been exposed to COVID-19, were actively infected with it, or had recovered from it provided the deeply sampled blood TCRbeta repertoires that made up the dataset. The repertoires were made available in a free public database intended to serve as a resource for research on the immune response to SARS-CoV-2. The samples were drawn from the first 160 participants of the ongoing ImmuneRACE study and from about 1,200 subjects provided by 6 global collaborators. Nearly every sample came with metadata listing a de-identified subject ID, COVID-19 status, age in years and sex. Where HLA class I and class II types were available, the types were taken from metadata supplied by the sample provider, not from assay-based typing.

Results and caveats for the whole study, not just this receptor: Clinical and demographic metadata were provided uncurated, with the amount varying by source and participant.

Regarding this clone: This clone's antigen is unknown. No quality values exist for individual bases; no much larger clone is one base distant.

Whole blood was collected in K2EDTA tubes by collaborating institutions according to the institutions' own protocols. Collaborator samples were shipped for TCRbeta analysis as frozen whole blood, isolated PBMCs, or DNA extracted from either sample type. The germline V gene (reference sequence) yields MNHEY for CDR1 and SMNVEV for CDR2. CDR3 length: 17 amino acids, cysteine to phenylalanine. Only CDR3 DNA remains: 51 bases, in frame from the first base. The germline ends are 18 bases apart after V is trimmed by 1 base and J by 3 bases. TCRbeta CDR3 regions were amplified from genomic DNA by means of the immunoSEQ Assay, a bias-controlled multiplex PCR. As for the authors' bioinformatics: The number of nucleated cells in each sample was estimated from the amplification of reference gene primers within the assay. Sequence reads were collapsed and filtered to measure the absolute abundance of every unique TCRbeta CDR3 rearrangement. For each sample, productive Simpson clonality was calculated as the square root of Simpson's diversity index across productive rearrangements. In TCRdb, the immuneACCESS table is reduced to in-frame sequences with V and J assigned. These tables do not hold every clone; where another copy was compared, an unresolved V gene accounts for under half, and the others remain unexplained. V, J and clone size reflect that table, while D and trimming were determined from the DNA. Recorded for this sample are around 210,000 clones; approximately 82% of them occurred a single time. The ten largest clones add up to roughly an eighth of the sample.

The receptor comes from a human donor in a cohort sampled during active COVID-19. The sample comprised peripheral blood. The receptor chain draws on TRBV27 and TRBJ1-2; TRBD1 might be the D gene, on 6 matching bases. The CDR3 here reads CASSLYPRTVTDYGYTF. The nucleotide sequence is TGTGCCAGCAGTTTATACCCCCGGACAGTTACTGACTATGGCTACACCTTC.